Below are 21 T cell receptor beta chains sequenced from a single sample in a study of T cells in women clearing cervical HPV infection. Libraries were prepared by immunoSEQ multiplex PCR; TCRdb keeps only in-frame clonotypes and omits some of them. The sample includes about 36,000 clones. The material sequenced was blood buffy coat. These receptors originate from a woman aged 18 to 75 with a cervical HPV16 infection that either progressed to CIN3+ or cleared (not recorded which).

As regards this clone: The CDR3 extends 3 residues past the end of the read, so its final part is completed from the germline J gene. The chain carries TRBV19 and TRBJ1-5; the D gene is possibly TRBD1 (5 bases). Between the trimmed V and J ends, which lost 3 bases and 9 bases, there was a span of 12 bases. The CDR3 is made up of 13 amino acids. Per the germline V gene, CDR1 is LNHDA and CDR2 is SQIVND (reference sequence). This chain's CDR3 is CASSIGRDRPQHF. CDR3 bases read: TGTGCCAGTAGTATTGGCCGAGACAGGCCC.

A remark on this clone: The read is 3 residues too short to cover the CDR3 end, so that end is filled in from the germline J gene. The chain combines TRBV2 with TRBJ1-5; TRBD1 might be the D (6 bases). Trimming removed 4 bases from V and 2 bases from J, with 9 bases in between. Germline V CDR1 and CDR2: SNHLY, FYNNEI. This CDR3 is built from 14 residues. CDR3 in amino acids: CASSVGGGNQPQHF. Partial CDR3 DNA: TGTGCCAGCAGTGTAGGGGGGGGCAATCAGCCC. Full variable domain (remainder filled in from reference TRBV2 and TRBJ1-5): EPEVTQTPSHQVTQMGQEVILRCVPISNHLYFYWYRQILGQKVEFLVSFYNNEISEKSEIFDDQFSVERPDGSNFTLKIRSTKLEDSAMYFCASSVGGGNQPQHFGDGTRLSIL.

With regard to this clone: Sequencing ends 3 residues short of the CDR3 end; the germline J gene provides the rest. This chain uses TRBV7-9 with TRBJ1-3, with D tentatively TRBD1 (5 bases). The CDR3 has 14 amino acids. The ends were cut back, 5 bases at V and 1 base at J, with 9 bases in the middle. The germline V gene encodes CDR1 SEHNR and CDR2 FQNEAQ (reference sequence). CDR3 protein: CASSPQGSGNTIYF. The DNA read from the CDR3 is TGTGCCAGCAGCCCCCAGGGTTCTGGAAACACC.

To note about this clone: Read coverage stops 3 residues before the CDR3 terminus; the germline J gene supplies the remainder. The chain carries TRBV20-1 and TRBJ2-7; 7 positions match TRBD1. The length of the CDR3 is 13 residues. Germline CDR1 is DFQATT and CDR2 is SNEGSKA (reference sequence). V gave up 5 bases and J gave up 1 base; unmatched junction bases: 5. The CDR3 sequence is CSARRQGSYEQYF. The covered CDR3 bases are TGCAGTGCTCGCCGACAGGGTTCCTACGAG.

Remarks on this clone: The read finishes 3 residues shy of the CDR3 end, and the germline J gene is used to complete it. The chain employs TRBV7-9 and TRBJ1-1; the D gene is possibly TRBD1 (5 bases). The CDR3 loop spans 13 amino acids. CDR1 and CDR2 (germline): SEHNR, FQNEAQ (reference sequence). CDR3: CASSRGENWTAFF. The CDR3 DNA, read in part, is TGTGCCAGCAGCAGGGGAGAGAATTGGACA. Together with reference TRBV7-9 and TRBJ1-1, the CDR3 gives the full variable domain: DTGVSQNPRHKITKRGQNVTFRCDPISEHNRLYWYRQTLGQGPEFLTYFQNEAQLEKSRLLSDRFSAERPKGSFSTLEIQRTEQGDSAMYLCASSRGENWTAFFGQGTRLTVV.

The CDR3 bases that were read are TGTGCCAGCAGTTTGGGACTAGCGGGGGCTGACGAG. Translation gives CASSLGLAGADE. The full CDR3 protein is CASSLGLAGADEQYF. The chain uses TRBV7-3 and TRBJ2-7; 14 nucleotides match TRBD2. The read ends 3 residues before the CDR3 terminus; that terminus is restored from the germline J gene. The V and J ends lost 6 bases and 5 bases, in that order; junction bases with no gene match: 6. CDR3 length: 15 residues. Germline-derived CDR1 and CDR2 are SGHTA and FQGTGA.

CDR3 sequence: CASSEEGARTDTQYF. CDR3 DNA (partial): TGTGCCAGCAGTGAGGAGGGGGCTAGGACAGATACG. The V call is TRBV6-1, the J call TRBJ2-3, with D possibly TRBD1 on 7 matching bases. The read is 3 residues too short to cover the CDR3 end, so that end is filled in from the germline J gene. The V gene lost 3 bases and the J gene lost 3 bases, with 13 bases spanning the gap. Germline CDR1 MNHNS, CDR2 SASEGT. This CDR3 has 15 residues.

A remark on this clone: The junction departs from germline at one end; a sequencing error may be responsible. The read finishes 3 residues shy of the CDR3 end, and the germline J gene is used to complete it. The V call is TRBV5-6, the J call TRBJ2-1, with 8 bases aligning to TRBD2. Germline V lookup: CDR1 SGHDT, CDR2 YYEEEE. The CDR3 is 14 amino acids. CDR3: CASSLLAAYDEQFF. CDR3 DNA (partial): TGTGCCAGCAGCCTACTAGCGGCCTACGATGAG.

In regard to this clone: The read ends 3 residues before the CDR3 terminus; that terminus is restored from the germline J gene. The chain employs TRBV20-1 and TRBJ1-3; 9 bases align to TRBD1. V lost 3 bases to trimming and J lost 7 bases; unmatched junction nucleotides: 4. The CDR3 extends over 13 amino acids. Germline CDR1 and CDR2: DFQATT and SNEGSKA (reference sequence). This CDR3 reads CSARDRGINTIYF. CDR3 DNA (partial): TGCAGTGCTAGGGACAGGGGAATTAACACC.

Comment on this clone: From the germline J gene comes the end of the CDR3, since the read stops 3 residues before it. V gene TRBV7-6 combines with J gene TRBJ2-5; perhaps TRBD2 as D (6 bases). Germline lookup yields CDR1 SGHVS and CDR2 FNYEAQ. Trimming removed 0 bases from V and 5 bases from J, with 13 bases in between. The CDR3 runs 15 residues. The CDR3 protein is CASSLAGLYRETQYF. Partial CDR3 DNA: TGTGCCAGCAGCTTAGCGGGACTCTATAGGGAGACC.

For this clone: The sequence runs out 3 residues before the end of the CDR3; the remainder is reconstructed from the germline J gene. The chain joins TRBV20-1 to TRBJ2-3, with TRBD2 matching 9 bases. The germline V gene encodes CDR1 DFQATT and CDR2 SNEGSKA (reference sequence). The V gene end was trimmed by 3 bases and the J gene end by 1 base; junction bases not matched to a gene: 5. The CDR3 covers 15 residues. The part of the CDR3 DNA that was read is TGCAGTGCTAGGGTCGCTAGCGGGGGCACAGATACG. Amino acid sequence: CSARVASGGTDT. The entire CDR3 sequence reads CSARVASGGTDTQYF.

With regard to this clone: The read ends 3 residues early relative to the CDR3; the germline J gene fills the gap. The chain couples TRBV7-3 to TRBJ1-4, with TRBD1 as a possible D gene (5 bases). The CDR3 runs to 14 residues. The germline V gene has CDR1 SGHTA and CDR2 FQGTGA. CDR3 amino acids: CASSRDSGANVLFF. The part of the CDR3 DNA that was read is TGTGCCAGCAGTCGTGACTCTGGGGCCAACGTA.

As to this clone: The read falls 3 residues short of the CDR3 end, and the missing part is taken from the germline J gene. This chain links TRBV6-2 or TRBV6-3 with TRBJ1-5; 10 nucleotides line up with TRBD1. Germline V gene data show CDR1 as MNHEY and CDR2 as SVGEGT. The CDR3 consists of 15 residues. V was clipped by 5 bases and J by 3 bases; unmatched bases: 4. The sequenced CDR3 bases are TGTGCCAGCAGTGCCGGGACAGGGGTCAATCAGCCC. It translates to CASSAGTGVNQP. The full CDR3 protein is CASSAGTGVNQPQHF.

Turning to this clone: From the germline J gene comes the end of the CDR3, since the read stops 3 residues before it. The V gene is TRBV2, the J gene TRBJ1-5; 8 nucleotides agree with TRBD1. Germline-derived CDR1 and CDR2 are SNHLY and FYNNEI. With 5 bases clipped from V and 6 bases from J, the junction kept 6 bases outside the gene matches. CDR3 length: 14 residues. The covered CDR3 bases are TGTGCCAGCAGTTCGACAGGGGTAGGTCAGCCC. Translated, it gives CASSSTGVGQP. The complete CDR3 sequence is CASSSTGVGQPQHF.

The CDR3 protein is CASSPGQAYDYTF. The CDR3 bases that were read are TGTGCCAGCTCACCGGGACAGGCCTACGAC. V gene TRBV18 combines with J gene TRBJ1-2, with TRBD1 identical over 8 bases. The read ends 3 residues early relative to the CDR3; the germline J gene fills the gap. The length of the CDR3 is 13 residues. Germline V CDR1 and CDR2: KGHSH, LQKENI. The full variable domain, its missing parts supplied by reference TRBV18 and TRBJ1-2, is NAGVMQNPRHLVRRRGQEARLRCSPMKGHSHVYWYRQLPEEGLKFMVYLQKENIIDESGMPKERFSAEFPKEGPSILRIQQVVRGDSAAYFCASSPGQAYDYTFGSGTRLTVV.

On this clone itself: The CDR3 extends 3 residues past the end of the read, so its final part is completed from the germline J gene. The chain is built from TRBV6-1 and TRBJ1-1; D is possibly TRBD1 (6 bases). Germline CDR1 MNHNS, CDR2 SASEGT. The CDR3 covers 15 residues. CDR3 DNA, as far as it was read: TGTGCCAGCAGTGAAGCTTCCGGACAGCGTGGAAAA. This sequence encodes CASSEASGQRGK. The complete CDR3 protein is CASSEASGQRGKAFF.

To note about this clone: Read data end 3 residues before the CDR3 end; the end is taken from the germline J gene. The V gene is TRBV5-4, the J gene TRBJ1-1, with 10 bases that match TRBD1. Germline lookup yields CDR1 SGHNT and CDR2 YYREEE (reference sequence). The V and J ends lost 3 bases and 5 bases, in that order; junction bases with no gene match: 10. This CDR3 comprises 16 residues. This CDR3 reads CASSSRGQGQRTEAFF. The covered CDR3 bases are TGTGCCAGCAGCTCCCGGGGACAGGGGCAAAGAACTGAA.

Regarding this clone: The CDR3 extends 3 residues past the end of the read, so its final part is completed from the germline J gene. The gene calls are TRBV4-1 and TRBJ2-7, with a tentative D call TRBD1 (5 bases). The CDR3 has 13 amino acids. The ends were cut back, 4 bases at V and 4 bases at J, with 11 bases in the middle. Looked up from germline, CDR1 is MGHRA and CDR2 is YSYEKL. CDR3 residues: CASSPRVGYEQYF. CDR3 DNA, as far as it was read: TGCGCCAGCAGCCCCAGGGTCGGGTACGAG.

As to this clone: Read coverage stops 3 residues before the CDR3 terminus; the germline J gene supplies the remainder. The chain is built from TRBV6-2 or TRBV6-3 and TRBJ1-5; D remains ambiguous. CDR3 length: 13 residues. V was clipped by 1 base and J by 6 bases, with 7 bases between them. Germline CDR1 MNHEY, CDR2 SVGEGT. CDR3 sequence: CASSYYSGQPQHF. The CDR3 DNA, read in part, is TGTGCCAGCAGTTACTATTCAGGTCAGCCC.

About this clone itself: The CDR3 goes on 3 residues after the read ends, and that part is filled in from the germline J gene. This rearrangement joins TRBV3-1 (or the pseudogene TRBV3-2) to TRBJ2-7; tentatively, D is TRBD2 (6 bases). Germline CDR1 and CDR2: LGHDT and YNNKEL (reference sequence). This CDR3 has 17 amino acids. The germline V and J ends were trimmed by 3 bases and 3 bases, with 21 bases remaining between them. The part of the CDR3 DNA that was read is TGTGCCAGCAGCCAGACCTTACTCCGGGACTCCAACTACGAG. Its translation: CASSQTLLRDSNYE. The entire CDR3 sequence reads CASSQTLLRDSNYEQYF.

Of note for this clone: The observed sequence ends 3 residues before the CDR3 terminus, with the missing tail filled in from the germline J gene. The rearrangement uses TRBV5-4 and TRBJ1-4; TRBD1 matches at 9 bases. Germline loops: CDR1 SGHNT, CDR2 YYREEE (reference sequence). The CDR3 runs to 14 residues. The CDR3 DNA, read in part, is TGTGCCAGCAGCTCACAGGGGGCCCATGAACCA. It yields the protein CASSSQGAHEP. The full CDR3 is CASSSQGAHEPLFF. Combining the CDR3 with reference TRBV5-4 and TRBJ1-4 gives the whole variable domain ETGVTQSPTHLIKTRGQQVTLRCSSQSGHNTVSWYQQALGQGPQFIFQYYREEENGRGNFPPRFSGLQFPNYSSELNVNALELDDSALYLCASSSQGAHEPLFFGSGTQLSVL.